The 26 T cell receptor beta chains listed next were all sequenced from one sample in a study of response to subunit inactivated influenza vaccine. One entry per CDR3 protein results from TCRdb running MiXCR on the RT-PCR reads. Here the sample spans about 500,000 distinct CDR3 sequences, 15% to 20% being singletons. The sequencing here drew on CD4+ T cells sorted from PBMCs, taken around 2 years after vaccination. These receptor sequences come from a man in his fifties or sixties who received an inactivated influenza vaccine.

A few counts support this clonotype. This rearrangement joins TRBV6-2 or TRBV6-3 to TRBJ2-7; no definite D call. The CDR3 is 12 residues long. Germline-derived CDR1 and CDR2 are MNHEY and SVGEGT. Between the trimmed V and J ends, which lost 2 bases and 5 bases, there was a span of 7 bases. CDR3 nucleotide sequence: TGTGCCAGCAGTTACGGATTAAACGAGCAGTACTTC. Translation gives CASSYGLNEQYF.

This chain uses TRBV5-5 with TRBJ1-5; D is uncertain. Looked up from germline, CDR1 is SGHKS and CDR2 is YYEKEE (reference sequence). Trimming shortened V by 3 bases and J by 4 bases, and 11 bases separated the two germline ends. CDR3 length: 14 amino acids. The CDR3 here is CASSSVGQNQPQHF. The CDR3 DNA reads TGTGCCAGCAGCTCGGTCGGGCAGAATCAGCCCCAGCATTTT.

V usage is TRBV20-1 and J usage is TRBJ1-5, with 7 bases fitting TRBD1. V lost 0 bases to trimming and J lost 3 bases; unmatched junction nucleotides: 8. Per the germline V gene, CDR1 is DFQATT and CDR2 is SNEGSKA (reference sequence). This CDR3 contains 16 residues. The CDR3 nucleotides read TGCAGTGCTAGAGATATAGCAGGGGGATTCAATCAGCCCCAGCATTTT. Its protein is CSARDIAGGFNQPQHF.

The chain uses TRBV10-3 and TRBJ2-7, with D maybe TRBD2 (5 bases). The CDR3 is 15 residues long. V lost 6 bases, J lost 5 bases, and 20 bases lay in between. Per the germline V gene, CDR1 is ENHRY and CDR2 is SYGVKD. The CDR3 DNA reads TGTGCCATCAGGCCTTCCCTTAGCGCGCAACACGAGCAGTACTTC. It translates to CAIRPSLSAQHEQYF.

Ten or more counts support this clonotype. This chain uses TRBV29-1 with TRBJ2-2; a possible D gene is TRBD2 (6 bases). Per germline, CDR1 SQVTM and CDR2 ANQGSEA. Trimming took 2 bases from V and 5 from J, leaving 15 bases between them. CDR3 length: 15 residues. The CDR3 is CSVELGGVGTGELFF. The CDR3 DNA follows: TGCAGCGTTGAACTTGGAGGGGTCGGGACCGGGGAGCTGTTTTTT.

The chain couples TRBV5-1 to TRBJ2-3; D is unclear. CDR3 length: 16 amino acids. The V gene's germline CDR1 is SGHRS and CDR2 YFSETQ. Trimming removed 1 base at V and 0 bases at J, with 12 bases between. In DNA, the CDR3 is TGCGCCAGCAGCTTGCCCGGGTCCACTAGCACAGATACGCAGTATTTT. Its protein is CASSLPGSTSTDTQYF.

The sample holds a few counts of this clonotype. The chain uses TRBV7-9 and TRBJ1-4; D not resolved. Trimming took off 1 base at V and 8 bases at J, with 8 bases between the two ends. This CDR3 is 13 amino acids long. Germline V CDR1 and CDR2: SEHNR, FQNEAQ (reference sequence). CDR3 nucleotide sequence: TGTGCCAGCAGCTTAGATTCAGAAGAAAAACTGTTTTTT. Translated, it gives CASSLDSEEKLFF.

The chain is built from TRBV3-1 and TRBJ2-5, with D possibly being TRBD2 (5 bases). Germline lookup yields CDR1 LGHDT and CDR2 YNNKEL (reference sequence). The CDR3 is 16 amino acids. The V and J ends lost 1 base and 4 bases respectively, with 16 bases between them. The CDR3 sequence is CASSQGTVTLGETQYF. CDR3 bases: TGTGCCAGCAGCCAAGGGACTGTTACCTTGGGAGAGACCCAGTACTTC.

CDR3 DNA sequence: TGTGCCAGCAGCTTCGTGACTAGCGGTTCCTACAATGAGCAGTTCTTC. It translates to CASSFVTSGSYNEQFF. The rearrangement joins TRBV7-6 to TRBJ2-1; 9 nucleotides agree with TRBD2. Germline trimming cut 3 bases from V and 1 base from J; bases unmatched to any gene: 4. The CDR3 consists of 16 residues. In germline, CDR1 is SGHVS, CDR2 FNYEAQ. Full variable domain (remainder filled in from reference TRBV7-6 and TRBJ2-1): GAGVSQSPRYKVTKRGQDVALRCDPISGHVSLYWYRQALGQGPEFLTYFNYEAQQDKSGLPNDRFSAERPEGSISTLTIQRTEQRDSAMYRCASSFVTSGSYNEQFFGPGTRLTVL.

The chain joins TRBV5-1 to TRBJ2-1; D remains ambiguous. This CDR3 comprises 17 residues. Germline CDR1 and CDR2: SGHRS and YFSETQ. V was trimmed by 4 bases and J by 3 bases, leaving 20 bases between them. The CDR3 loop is CASSPEARLGRYNEQFF. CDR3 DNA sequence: TGCGCCAGCAGCCCCGAGGCGAGGTTAGGGCGCTACAATGAGCAGTTCTTC.

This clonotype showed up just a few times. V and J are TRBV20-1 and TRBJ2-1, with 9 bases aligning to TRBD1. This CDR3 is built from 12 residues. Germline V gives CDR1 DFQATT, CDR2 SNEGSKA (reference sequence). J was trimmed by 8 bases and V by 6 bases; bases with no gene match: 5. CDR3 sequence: CSATRQGDEQFF. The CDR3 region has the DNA TGCAGTGCGACCCGACAGGGGGATGAGCAGTTCTTC.

The CDR3 DNA sequence: TGCAGTGCGCGTGACAGGTTGGCTAACTATGGCTACACCTTC. Translation gives CSARDRLANYGYTF. J is TRBJ1-2 and V is TRBV20-1; a possible D gene is TRBD1 (6 bases). Trimming removed 6 bases from V and 0 bases from J, with 14 bases in between. CDR3 size: 14 residues. Germline assignment: CDR1 DFQATT and CDR2 SNEGSKA (reference sequence).

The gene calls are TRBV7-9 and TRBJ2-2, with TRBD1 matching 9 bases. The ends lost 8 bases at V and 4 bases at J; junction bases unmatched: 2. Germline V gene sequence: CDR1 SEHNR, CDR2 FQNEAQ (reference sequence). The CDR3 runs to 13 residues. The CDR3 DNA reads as TGTGCCAGCGGACAGGGGAGCACCGGGGAGCTGTTTTTT. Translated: CASGQGSTGELFF.

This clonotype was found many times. CDR3 in amino acids: CASSLNRDTEAFF. The CDR3 DNA is TGTGCCAGCAGTTTAAACAGGGACACTGAAGCTTTCTTT. This chain uses TRBV12-3 or TRBV12-4 with TRBJ1-1, with D perhaps matching TRBD1 (6 bases). This CDR3 contains 13 residues. V shed 2 bases and J shed 3 bases, with 7 bases lying between them.

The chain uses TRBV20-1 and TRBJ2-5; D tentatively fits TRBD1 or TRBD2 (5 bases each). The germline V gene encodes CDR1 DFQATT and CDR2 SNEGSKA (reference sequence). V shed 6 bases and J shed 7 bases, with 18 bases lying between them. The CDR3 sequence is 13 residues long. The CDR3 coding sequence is TGCAGTGCCCTTAGGGGTGCCCGGGGGACCCAGTACTTC. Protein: CSALRGARGTQYF.

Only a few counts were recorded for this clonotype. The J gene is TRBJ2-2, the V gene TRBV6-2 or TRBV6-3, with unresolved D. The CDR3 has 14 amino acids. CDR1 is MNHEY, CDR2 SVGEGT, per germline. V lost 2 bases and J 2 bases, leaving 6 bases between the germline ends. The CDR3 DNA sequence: TGTGCCAGCAGTTACAGTTTTAACACCGGGGAGCTGTTTTTT. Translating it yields CASSYSFNTGELFF.

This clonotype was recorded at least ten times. In nucleotides, the CDR3 is TGTGCCACCAGTGACCCCGGGACAGGGCCCACCGGGGAGCTGTTTTTT. Translating it yields CATSDPGTGPTGELFF. The chain combines TRBV24-1 with TRBJ2-2; 9 nucleotides agree with TRBD1. CDR1 and CDR2 from the germline V gene are KGHDR and SFDVKD. This CDR3 is built from 16 residues. V lost 4 bases and J lost 4; bases outside the gene matches: 6.

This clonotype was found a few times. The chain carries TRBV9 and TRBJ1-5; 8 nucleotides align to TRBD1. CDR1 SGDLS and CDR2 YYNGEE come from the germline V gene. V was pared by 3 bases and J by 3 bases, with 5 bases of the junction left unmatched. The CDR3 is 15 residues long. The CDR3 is CASSATGQDNQPQHF. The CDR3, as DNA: TGTGCCAGCAGCGCGACGGGACAGGACAATCAGCCCCAGCATTTT.

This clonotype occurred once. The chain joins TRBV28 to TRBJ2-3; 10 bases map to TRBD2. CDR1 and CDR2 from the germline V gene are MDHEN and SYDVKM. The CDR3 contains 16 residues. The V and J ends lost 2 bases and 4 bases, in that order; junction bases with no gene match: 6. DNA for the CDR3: TGTGCCAGCAGTTTAGCTAGCGGGAGATTCTCAGATACGCAGTATTTT. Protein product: CASSLASGRFSDTQYF.

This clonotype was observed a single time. Here the CDR3 DNA reads TGTGCCAGCAGTTATGGTGTGGACAACTCCTACGAGCAGTACTTC. It yields the protein CASSYGVDNSYEQYF. V and J are TRBV6-2 or TRBV6-3 and TRBJ2-7, with D perhaps matching TRBD1 (5 bases). The CDR3 has 15 residues. Per the germline V gene, CDR1 is MNHEY and CDR2 is SVGEGT. The V end lost 3 bases, the J end lost 0 bases, and 12 bases lay between the germline ends.

The CDR3 loop reads CASSLFAGDGYTF. CDR3 nucleotides: TGTGCCAGCAGTTTATTCGCAGGGGACGGCTACACCTTC. The chain links TRBV28 to TRBJ1-2; perhaps TRBD1 as D (6 bases). Trimming removed 1 base from V and 8 bases from J, with 11 bases in between. This CDR3 has 13 residues. CDR1 is MDHEN, CDR2 SYDVKM, per germline.

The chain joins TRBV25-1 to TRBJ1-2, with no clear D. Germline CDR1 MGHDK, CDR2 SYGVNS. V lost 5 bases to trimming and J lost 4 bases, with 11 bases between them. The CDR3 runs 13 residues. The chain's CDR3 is CASSQDAFYGYTF. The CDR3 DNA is TGTGCCAGCAGTCAAGATGCGTTCTATGGCTACACCTTC.

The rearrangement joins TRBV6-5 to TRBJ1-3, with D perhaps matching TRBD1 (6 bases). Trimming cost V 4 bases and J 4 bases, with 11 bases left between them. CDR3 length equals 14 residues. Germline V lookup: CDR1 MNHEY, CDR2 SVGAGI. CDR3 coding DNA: TGTGCCAGCAGTTCCGGGACACAAGGAAACACCATATATTTT. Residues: CASSSGTQGNTIYF.

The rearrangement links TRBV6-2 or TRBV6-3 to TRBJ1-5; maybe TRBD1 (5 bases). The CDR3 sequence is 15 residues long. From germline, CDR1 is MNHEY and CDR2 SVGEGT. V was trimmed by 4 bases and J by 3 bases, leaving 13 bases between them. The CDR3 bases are TGTGCCAGCAGTTCCCCGACAGCTCCCAATCAGCCCCAGCATTTT. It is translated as CASSSPTAPNQPQHF.

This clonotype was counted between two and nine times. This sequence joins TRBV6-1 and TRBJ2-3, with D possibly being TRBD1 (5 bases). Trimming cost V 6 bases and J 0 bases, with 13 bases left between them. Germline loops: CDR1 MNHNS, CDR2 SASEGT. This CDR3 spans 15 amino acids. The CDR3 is CASSGRTPSTDTQYF. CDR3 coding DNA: TGTGCCAGCAGCGGACGGACACCAAGCACAGATACGCAGTATTTT.

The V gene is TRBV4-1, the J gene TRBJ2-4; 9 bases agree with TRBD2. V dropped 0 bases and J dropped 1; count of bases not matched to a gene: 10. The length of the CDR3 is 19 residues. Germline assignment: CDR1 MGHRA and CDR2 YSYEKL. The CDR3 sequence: CASSQDRPSGEVAKNIQYF. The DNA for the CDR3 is TGCGCCAGCAGCCAAGATCGACCTAGCGGGGAAGTTGCCAAAAACATTCAGTACTTC.